Listed below are T cell receptor beta chains from one sample, sequenced in a study of control samples from healthy donors and cancer patients. Assay: immunoSEQ multiplex PCR; the TCRdb copy retains only in-frame clones and omits some. This sample has about 220,000 clones, with roughly 94% found just once. Sequencing was performed on blood. These receptors came from a man aged 45-65 years in good health. CDR3s include the opening cysteine and the closing phenylalanine or tryptophan. The D gene is left open where the match is weak. Clone sizes are given selectively: once, few, many, or a class where the clone is expanded.

v_gene	abundance	d_gene	j_gene	CDR3aa	CDR3nt
TRBV5-1	-	TRBD1	TRBJ1-5	CASSLEPGGSDQPQHF	TGCGCCAGCAGCTTGGAGCCAGGGGGCTCGGATCAGCCCCAGCATTTT
TRBV9	-	TRBD2	TRBJ2-3	CASSERGLAPDTQYF	TGTGCCAGCAGCGAGCGGGGGTTAGCACCAGATACGCAGTATTTT
TRBV10-3	-	-	TRBJ1-3	CAISTEGDTIYF	TGTGCCATCAGTACCGAGGGGGACACCATATATTTT
TRBV12-3/TRBV12-4	-	-	TRBJ1-1	CASSFMENTEAFF	TGTGCCAGCAGTTTTATGGAGAACACTGAAGCTTTCTTT
TRBV7-2	-	TRBD2	TRBJ2-1	CASSPFSTSGDYNEQFF	TGTGCCAGCAGCCCATTCTCGACTAGCGGGGACTACAATGAGCAGTTCTTC
TRBV11-2	-	-	TRBJ2-2	CASSLEGPDTGELFF	TGTGCCAGCAGCTTAGAGGGGCCCGACACCGGGGAGCTGTTTTTT
TRBV19	-	-	TRBJ1-5	CASSILNQPQHF	TGTGCCAGTAGTATTTTGAATCAGCCCCAGCATTTT
TRBV6-5	-	-	TRBJ2-5	CASSNGVRETQYF	TGTGCCAGCAGCAACGGAGTTCGAGAGACCCAGTACTTC
TRBV3-1/TRBV3-2	few	TRBD2	TRBJ2-4	CASSHWTSGGVRNIQYF	TGTGCCAGCAGCCACTGGACTAGCGGGGGGGTACGAAACATTCAGTACTTC
TRBV7-6	-	-	TRBJ1-6	CASSLGREWPLHF	TGTGCCAGCAGCTTAGGAAGGGAATGGCCCCTCCACTTT
TRBV2	-	TRBD1	TRBJ1-4	CASCLITGGNEKLFF	TGTGCCAGCTGCTTAATAACAGGGGGTAATGAAAAACTGTTTTTT
TRBV6-5	-	TRBD1	TRBJ2-2	CASRQGVNTGELFF	TGTGCCAGCCGACAGGGGGTGAACACCGGGGAGCTGTTTTTT
TRBV28	-	TRBD1	TRBJ1-2	CASRPTGGANYGYTF	TGTGCCAGCAGGCCGACAGGGGGAGCTAACTATGGCTACACCTTC
TRBV7-2	-	-	TRBJ1-5	CASSLDGGTQPQHF	TGTGCCAGCAGCTTAGATGGGGGCACTCAGCCCCAGCATTTT
TRBV5-1	-	-	TRBJ1-6	CASSSRGPDSPLHF	TGCGCCAGCAGCTCCAGGGGTCCTGATTCACCCCTCCACTTT
TRBV2	-	-	TRBJ1-3	CASSVLTPGSGNTIYF	TGTGCCAGCAGTGTTCTGACTCCCGGCTCTGGAAACACCATATATTTT
TRBV10-3	once	-	TRBJ2-3	CAAAYGGTDTQYF	TGTGCCGCCGCCTACGGGGGCACAGATACGCAGTATTTT
TRBV6-5	-	-	TRBJ1-5	CASLTLGNQPQHF	TGTGCCAGCCTTACCTTGGGTAATCAGCCCCAGCATTTT